Listed below are T cell receptor beta chains from one sample, sequenced in a study of cytomegalovirus exposure and HLA in healthy donors. Using immunoSEQ multiplex PCR, the repertoire was profiled, and TCRdb retains in-frame clones only, with some absent. Of approximately 70,000 clones in the sample, about 74% were seen once. The sequencing input was PBMCs. The receptor set was obtained from a human donor in good health. Each CDR3 is given with its conserved first and last residue. Fields, in order: J gene, V gene, CDR3 protein.

>TRBJ2-7|TRBV7-9
CASSSDRGPPYEQYF
>TRBJ1-5|TRBV2
CASSEALRDSSNQPQHF
>TRBJ2-1|TRBV5-1
CASSPTSGVGNEQFF
>TRBJ2-5|TRBV30
CAWSVGVGTQYF
>TRBJ2-5|TRBV6-1
CASSEGARETQYF
>TRBJ2-2|TRBV5-1
CASRPGQGSTGELFF
>TRBJ2-3|TRBV7-7
CASSRQGGADTQYF
>TRBJ1-1|TRBV15
CATSPGQGLMNTEAFF
>TRBJ1-2|TRBV13
CASSKRSGSYGYTF
>TRBJ2-7|TRBV4-2
CASSQGGESYEQYF
>TRBJ2-5|TRBV30
CAWSVPTGRETQYF
>TRBJ2-4|TRBV30
CAWSGDPAVDIQYF
>TRBJ2-1|TRBV11-2
CASSLNPGQNEQFF
>TRBJ2-1|TRBV30
CAWSVRPSGRGSYNEQFF
>TRBJ2-4|TRBV29-1
CSVSGEPKNIQYF
>TRBJ2-1|TRBV6-1
CASSETGYDLEQFF
>TRBJ2-5|TRBV5-1
CASSLRSSNQETQYF
>TRBJ1-1|TRBV30
CAWSPTGLETEAFF
>TRBJ2-7|TRBV28
CASSPHRDAAYEQYF
>TRBJ1-1|TRBV7-9
CASSGGRKNRGRDTEAFF
>TRBJ2-4|TRBV25-1
CASGGGALGDIQYF
>TRBJ2-3|TRBV10-3
CAISLTSGTKTDTQYF
>TRBJ1-2|TRBV7-8
CASSFAGTGSYGYTF
>TRBJ1-1|TRBV5-5
CASRQDLNTEAFF
>TRBJ1-6|TRBV2
CASSGQGANSPLHF
>TRBJ2-5|TRBV11-2
CASRLHRGGETQYF
>TRBJ2-1|TRBV9
CASSVGGDEQFF
>TRBJ1-1|TRBV9
CASSVGGGGTEAFF
>TRBJ1-4|TRBV19
CASSKDSGGTNEKLFF
>TRBJ1-2|TRBV9
CASSASGYGYTF
>TRBJ1-5|TRBV28
CASSLGQYSNQPQHF
>TRBJ1-1|TRBV7-3
CASSLDRQGGAFF
>TRBJ2-3|TRBV15
CATGRGPGQGASDTQYF
>TRBJ2-3|TRBV5-1
CASSLEIMTDTQYF
>TRBJ2-7|TRBV9
CASSVGGWSEQYF
>TRBJ2-5|TRBV7-9
CASSPRPGQGKETQYF
>TRBJ2-1|TRBV19
CASSQVAVYNEQFF
>TRBJ2-5|TRBV5-1
CASSLGTGEETQYF
>TRBJ1-1|TRBV6-4
CASSASGTGGTEAFF
>TRBJ2-1|TRBV14
CASSQDIAGFSYNEQFF
>TRBJ2-7|TRBV11-1
CASSSPGQGAWEQYF
>TRBJ1-1|TRBV28
CASSMANTEAFF
>TRBJ1-3|TRBV7-9
CASREAASSGNTIYF